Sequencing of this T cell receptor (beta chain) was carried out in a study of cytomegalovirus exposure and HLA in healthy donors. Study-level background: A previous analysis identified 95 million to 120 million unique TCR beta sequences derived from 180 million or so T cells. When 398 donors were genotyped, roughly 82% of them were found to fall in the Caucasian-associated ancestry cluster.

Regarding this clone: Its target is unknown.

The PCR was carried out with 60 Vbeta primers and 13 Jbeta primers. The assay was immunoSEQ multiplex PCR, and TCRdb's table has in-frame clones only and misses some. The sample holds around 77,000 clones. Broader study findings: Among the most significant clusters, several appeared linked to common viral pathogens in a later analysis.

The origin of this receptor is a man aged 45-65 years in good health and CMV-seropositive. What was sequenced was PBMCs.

CDR3 bases: TGTGCCAGCAGTTTTTGTGCCTCGCGGGACAGGGCTCATAATGAAAAACTGTTTTTT. Amino acids: CASSFCASRDRAHNEKLFF. This chain connects TRBV7-3 to TRBJ1-4, with 9 bases that match TRBD1. CDR3 size: 19 residues. The trim removed 6 bases at V and 4 bases at J, leaving 18 bases unmatched. Germline V gene sequence: CDR1 SGHTA, CDR2 FQGTGA.